This T cell receptor (beta chain) was found in a study of blood T cell repertoires in COVID-19. Study-wide context: COVID-19 samples collected from the United States, Italy and Spain covered acute and convalescent phases. The cDNA or gDNA used as material had been derived from T cells, B-cell-depleted T cells, or PBMCs.

Those who participated ranged in age from roughly 18 to 90 years and resided in 20 to 30 US areas. Cohort placement rested on clinical history that participants reported themselves. The repertoire was sequenced with immunoSEQ multiplex PCR; TCRdb's copy has only in-frame clones and lacks some. The sample records over 200,000 clones, around 89% being singletons. V shed 3 bases and J 7 bases; nucleotides not matched to a gene: 8. CDR1 and CDR2 from the germline V gene are SGHAT and FQNNGV. This CDR3 spans 15 amino acids. The sequence came from a woman aged 40 to 50 with acute COVID-19. The sample taken for sequencing was PBMCs or T cells enriched from blood (not recorded which). V and J are TRBV11-2 and TRBJ2-7, with 11 bases fitting TRBD2. The CDR3 region has the DNA TGTGCCAGCAGCTTGGGGACTAGCGGCCCGAGGGAGCAGTACGTC. Protein product: CASSLGTSGPREQYV.